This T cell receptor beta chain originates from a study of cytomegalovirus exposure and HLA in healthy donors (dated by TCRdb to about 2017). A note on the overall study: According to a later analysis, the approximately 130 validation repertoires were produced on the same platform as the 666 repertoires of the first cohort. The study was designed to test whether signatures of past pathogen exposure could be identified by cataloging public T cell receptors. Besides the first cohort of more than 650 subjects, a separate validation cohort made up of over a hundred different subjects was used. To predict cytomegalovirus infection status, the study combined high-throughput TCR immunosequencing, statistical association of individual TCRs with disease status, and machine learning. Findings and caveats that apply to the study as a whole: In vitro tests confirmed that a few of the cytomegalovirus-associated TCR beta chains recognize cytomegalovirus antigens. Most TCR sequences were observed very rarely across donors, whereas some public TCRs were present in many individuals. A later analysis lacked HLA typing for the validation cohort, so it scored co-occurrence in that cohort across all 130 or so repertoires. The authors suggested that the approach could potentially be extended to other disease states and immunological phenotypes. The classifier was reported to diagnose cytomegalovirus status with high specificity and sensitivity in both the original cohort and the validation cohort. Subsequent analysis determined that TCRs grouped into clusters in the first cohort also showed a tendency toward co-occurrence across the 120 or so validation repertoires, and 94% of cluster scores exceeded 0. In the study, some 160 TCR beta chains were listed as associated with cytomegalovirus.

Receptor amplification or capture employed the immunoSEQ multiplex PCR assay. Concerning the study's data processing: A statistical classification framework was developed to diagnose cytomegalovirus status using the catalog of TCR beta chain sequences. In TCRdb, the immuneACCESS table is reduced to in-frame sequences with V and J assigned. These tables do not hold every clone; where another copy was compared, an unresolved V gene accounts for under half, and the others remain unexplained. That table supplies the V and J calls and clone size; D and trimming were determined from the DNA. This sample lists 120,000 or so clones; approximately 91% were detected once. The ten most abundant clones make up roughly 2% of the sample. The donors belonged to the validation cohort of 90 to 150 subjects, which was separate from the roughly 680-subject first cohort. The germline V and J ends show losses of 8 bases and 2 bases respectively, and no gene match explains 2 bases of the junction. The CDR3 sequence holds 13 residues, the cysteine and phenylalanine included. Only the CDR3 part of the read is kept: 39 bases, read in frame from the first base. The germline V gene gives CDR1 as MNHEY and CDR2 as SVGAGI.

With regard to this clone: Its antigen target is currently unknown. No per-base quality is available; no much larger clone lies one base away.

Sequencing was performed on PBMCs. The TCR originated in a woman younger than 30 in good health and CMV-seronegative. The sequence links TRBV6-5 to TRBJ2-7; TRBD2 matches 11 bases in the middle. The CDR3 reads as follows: CASGLAGPYEQYF. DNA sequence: TGTGCCAGCGGACTAGCGGGCCCCTACGAGCAGTACTTC.